The TCR beta chain described here comes from a study of beta chain features in type 1 diabetes listed by TCRdb under 2018. Background for the entire study: Mean age, gender distribution, total cell number and subset yield did not differ between patients and healthy donors. Across all samples, approximately 100 million sorted cells were examined, and cell number per subset correlated strongly with RNA yield. The study compared TCRB repertoires of sorted circulating CD4+ T cell subsets between recently diagnosed type 1 diabetes patients and matched healthy donors. Whereas all 30 or so donors provided naive and central memory subsets, regulatory and stem cell-like memory subsets were isolated from just 8 patients and about eight healthy donors. Study-wide findings and limitations: PCR may preferentially amplify shorter templates, but because patient and control samples were amplified and corrected together, any resulting skew would affect both groups equally. Because cDNA rather than genomic DNA was sequenced, highly expressing activated cells could have been over-represented, although no difference in activation and CD3 levels was found between groups. A moderate but significant shortening of TCRB CDR3 length was observed in type 1 diabetes patients in all four CD4+ subsets. Naive, central memory and regulatory TCRB repertoires appeared more similar among patients than among healthy donors. Fewer insertions and more nucleotide deletions at VDJ recombination sites were observed in patients with type 1 diabetes, implying thymic rearrangement abnormalities. Because small numbers of individuals were included in the HLA sub-analyses, any influence of HLA type on TCRB rearrangement was left unresolved.

The High Capacity cDNA Reverse Transcription Kit was used to reverse transcribe all of the isolated RNA, meaning that expressed TCRB transcripts were what got sequenced. Deep immunoSEQ sequencing was performed on naive, central memory and regulatory T cell samples, with an average of approximately 3.9 million total reads per sample. Sorted cells were lysed in RLT buffer, and RNA was extracted using DNase-treated RNeasy Micro or Mini kits according to cell number. To prevent cross-contamination, each cell subset was processed individually, whereas patient and healthy donor samples were processed jointly. The immunoSEQ multiplex PCR was used to amplify TCRB sequences from cDNA, generating 87-bp fragments that spanned the CDR3 region. The amplicons were sequenced using the Illumina HiSeq platform. As for the original processing: Synthetic template baselines were used to correct PCR bias computationally, reads within Hamming distance 2 were collapsed, and singletons that could not be merged were discarded. Reads were aligned against IMGT so that V, D and J genes, CDR3 length and insertions or deletions at six rearrangement sites could be assigned. Within each subset, clonotype counts were normalized to sorted cell number, and only after that were true diversity and Gini coefficients computed with the tcR R package. Repertoire sharing was quantified using the overlap coefficient calculated on TCRB nucleotide sequences. Drawn from immuneACCESS, this table holds only the in-frame rearrangements with V and J called that TCRdb kept. Clones are partly lost; checked studies trace under half to an unresolved V gene and leave the rest unexplained. The D gene and trimming were derived from the DNA, and the V and J assignments and clone size from that table. The sample data list 150,000 to 200,000 clones, and 9% to 10% of these were observed just once. The top ten clones comprise about 2.5% of the sample.

CDR1 SGHRS and CDR2 YFSETQ are derived from the germline V gene. Inclusive of the bounding cysteine and phenylalanine, the CDR3 is 15 residues long. Of the read, only the CDR3 DNA is kept; its 45 bases are in frame from base 1. Trimmed from V: 4 bases; trimmed from J: 4 bases; junction bases lacking a gene match: 4. Each donor gave one peripheral blood draw, roughly 120 mL on average, collected into heparinised tubes. Naive, central memory, regulatory and stem cell-like memory CD4+ T cells were sorted on a BD FACSAria II using a panel including CD45RO, CCR7, CD25, CD127, CD95 and CD27. A purity above 98% was achieved for all sorted populations. PBMCs were isolated right away by Lymphoprep density gradient centrifugation and were stained directly, without culture. So that batch effects would be minimized, each experiment stained and sorted samples in pairs, pairing one healthy donor with one patient.

With regard to this clone: Its cognate antigen has yet to be identified. The record has no base qualities; no much larger clone is one base away.

This TCR derives from a young woman in good health. Sequenced: central memory CD4+ T cells from blood. The V gene is TRBV5-1 and the J gene is TRBJ2-1, and 11 junctional nucleotides match TRBD2. The encoded CDR3 is CASSLSGRGYNEQFF. The DNA sequence follows: TGCGCCAGCAGCCTTAGCGGGAGGGGTTACAATGAGCAGTTCTTC.